The 8 T cell receptor beta chains reported below all come from one sample, sequenced in a study of cytomegalovirus exposure and HLA in healthy donors. Primers for the PCR totalled 60 Vbeta and 13 Jbeta. The method was immunoSEQ multiplex PCR; TCRdb's version includes in-frame clones alone and lacks a portion of them. The data show about 130,000 clones, and the top ten clones hold about 2.1%. The sequencing sample was made of PBMCs. These receptors were obtained from a woman aged 55-70 years in good health and CMV-seronegative.

The gene calls are TRBV30 and TRBJ1-5, with 7 bases identical to TRBD1. Germline CDR1 is GTSNPN and CDR2 is SVGIG (reference sequence). The CDR3 runs to 14 residues. Trimming took 0 bases from V and 5 from J; bases not matched to a gene: 4. CDR3 loop: CAWSVGQGDQPQHF. The CDR3, as DNA: TGTGCCTGGAGTGTAGGGCAGGGGGATCAGCCCCAGCATTTT.

The CDR3 DNA follows: TGTGCCAGCAGTGGGGGACAGGGTAATAATGGAAACACCATATATTTT. Protein product: CASSGGQGNNGNTIYF. V is TRBV2 and J is TRBJ1-3; 9 positions agree with TRBD1. The germline CDR1 and CDR2 sequences are SNHLY and FYNNEI. This CDR3 has 16 amino acids. Trimming cost V 4 bases and J 3 bases; bases outside gene matches: 7.

The chain carries TRBV5-4 and TRBJ2-7; 8 nucleotides agree with TRBD1. Trimming at V came to 4 bases and at J to 3 bases, leaving 12 bases not matched to a gene. The length of the CDR3 is 16 residues. CDR1 SGHNT and CDR2 YYREEE come from the germline V gene (reference sequence). The CDR3 here is CASSPQGETGVYEQYF. CDR3 nucleotide sequence: TGTGCCAGCAGCCCCCAGGGCGAGACAGGGGTCTACGAGCAGTACTTC.

The chain has TRBV1 and TRBJ2-2; TRBD1 is the table's D call, not checked against the DNA. TRBV1 is shown as a pseudogene. CDR3 size: 21 residues. The chain's CDR3 is CTSSPSKTGFITGRNTGELFF. For the CDR3, the DNA is TGCACCAGCAGCCCAAGTAAGACAGGGTTTATTACAGGTAGGAACACCGGGGAGCTGTTTTTT.

The chain uses TRBV11-1 and TRBJ2-2; 7 nucleotides align to TRBD2. The CDR3 loop spans 17 amino acids. CDR1 is SGHAT and CDR2 is FQDESV in the germline V gene (reference sequence). V shed 5 bases and J 1 base; nucleotides not matched to a gene: 10. CDR3 protein: CASSPWGSGLNTGELFF. The CDR3 nucleotides are TGTGCCAGCAGCCCCTGGGGTAGCGGGTTGAACACCGGGGAGCTGTTTTTT. Full variable domain (outside the CDR3, taken from reference TRBV11-1 and TRBJ2-2): EAEVAQSPRYKITEKSQAVAFWCDPISGHATLYWYRQILGQGPELLVQFQDESVVDDSQLPKDRFSAERLKGVDSTLKIQPAELGDSAMYLCASSPWGSGLNTGELFFGEGSRLTVL.

The genes are TRBV19 and TRBJ2-7, with TRBD2 matching 13 bases. With V trimmed by 6 bases and J by 0 bases, 2 bases remained unmatched. CDR1 and CDR2 (germline): LNHDA, SQIVND (reference sequence). The CDR3 is 15 amino acids. CDR3 amino acids: CASRRTSGSSYEQYF. CDR3 nucleotide sequence: TGTGCCAGTAGACGGACTAGCGGGAGCTCCTACGAGCAGTACTTC. Combining the CDR3 with reference TRBV19 and TRBJ2-7 gives the whole variable domain DGGITQSPKYLFRKEGQNVTLSCEQNLNHDAMYWYRQDPGQGLRLIYYSQIVNDFQKGDIAEGYSVSREKKESFPLTVTSAQKNPTAFYLCASRRTSGSSYEQYFGPGTRLTVT.

The chain employs TRBV10-1 and TRBJ2-2; 8 nucleotides align to TRBD1. CDR3 length: 13 residues. CDR1 is WNHNN and CDR2 is SYGVQD in the germline V gene (reference sequence). V lost 8 bases, J lost 5 bases, and 4 bases stayed unmatched. DNA of the CDR3: TGCGCCAGCGGACAGGGTGGGACCGGGGAGCTGTTTTTT. It codes for CASGQGGTGELFF.

This rearrangement joins TRBV27 to TRBJ2-1, with D perhaps TRBD2 (5 bases). Germline-derived CDR1 and CDR2 are MNHEY and SMNVEV (reference sequence). The CDR3 sequence is 14 residues long. Trimming stripped 6 bases from V and 8 bases from J, with 17 bases between. The CDR3 nucleotides read TGTGCCAGCAGCGAACCGGGATCCTTGCATGAGCAGTTCTTC. Protein product: CASSEPGSLHEQFF.